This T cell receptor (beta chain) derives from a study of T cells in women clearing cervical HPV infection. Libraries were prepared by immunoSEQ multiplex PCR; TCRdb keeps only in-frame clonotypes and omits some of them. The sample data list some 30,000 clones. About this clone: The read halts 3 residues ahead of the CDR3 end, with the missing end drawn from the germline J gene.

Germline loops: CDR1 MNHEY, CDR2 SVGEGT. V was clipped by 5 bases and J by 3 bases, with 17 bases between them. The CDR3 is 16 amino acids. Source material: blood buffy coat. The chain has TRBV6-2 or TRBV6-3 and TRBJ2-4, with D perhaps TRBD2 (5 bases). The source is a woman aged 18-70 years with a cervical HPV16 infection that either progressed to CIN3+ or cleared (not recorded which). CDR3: CASSRLGPGGKNIQYF. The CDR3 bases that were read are TGTGCCAGCAGTCGTTTGGGCCCTGGAGGCAAAAACATT.